This entry describes one T cell receptor (beta chain). Its antigen is not identified. V shed 1 base and J shed 16 bases, with 17 bases lying between them. CDR3 length equals 13 residues. The V gene's germline CDR1 is SGHTA and CDR2 FQGNSA. The data stem from a study of PD-1 blockade in classical Hodgkin lymphoma. Overall study findings and caveats: Relative to healthy donors, newly diagnosed patients reportedly had lower baseline TCR diversity, which was reported as lower still in relapsed/refractory patients. Diversity similar to that of newly diagnosed patients was seen at baseline in complete responders. By C4D1 there was a significant rise in CD4+ TCR diversity but not in CD8+ TCR diversity.

Time point indicated: cycle 4 day 1 (C4D1), after more than 5 weeks of nivolumab. Relapse was seen in all patients after autologous stem cell transplantation, and brentuximab vedotin exposure was variable. By magnetic negative selection, CD4+ T cells were purified from thawed PBMCs. Complete response, partial response or progressive disease made up the best responses. The data were produced by immunoSEQ multiplex PCR, yet TCRdb's version contains in-frame clones alone and is incomplete. The profile covers 20,000 to 25,000 clones, with roughly 80% appearing a single time and approximately 3% taken by the ten largest.

The rearrangement uses TRBV7-2 and TRBJ2-1, with a weak D call TRBD2 (7 bases). The sequence was collected from a human donor with classical Hodgkin lymphoma. The input for sequencing was CD4+ T cells from blood, taken before the fourth cycle of nivolumab. The CDR3 DNA follows: TGTGCCAGCAGCTTAGAAGTCTCGGGGGGCCGTTTCTTC. Its protein is CASSLEVSGGRFF.